The T cell receptor (beta chain) under discussion was sequenced for a study of shared clonotypes between healthy human individuals. Trimming took off 8 bases at V and 6 bases at J, with 22 bases between the two ends. The germline V gene encodes CDR1 SNHLY and CDR2 FYNNEI. CDR3 size: 15 residues. Sequencing was at deep level. Here immunoSEQ multiplex PCR was the method, and the copy in TCRdb shows in-frame clones only, minus some. The sample contains 2,500,000 or so clones, approximately 90% of which appear only once. The V call is TRBV2, the J call TRBJ1-2; TRBD1 might be the D (5 bases). This clonotype was sampled from a man aged 18-30 years in good health. Some clones in this sample may be carry-over from other donors' samples. Material: naive CD4+ T cells from PBMCs. Subset described: CD45RA+ positively selected. The CDR3 coding sequence is TGTGCCAGCGCCATCTCGGGAGGGGAAGTCAATGGCTACACCTTC. Its protein product is CASAISGGEVNGYTF.